The 24 T cell receptor beta chains below were found in one sample sequenced in a study of blood T cell repertoires in COVID-19. The method was immunoSEQ multiplex PCR; TCRdb's version includes in-frame clones alone and lacks a portion of them. This sample yields 110,000 or so clones, of which around nine tenths are seen a single time; 8.4% belongs to the top ten. Sequenced: peripheral blood. The receptors were gathered from a woman aged 70-85 years who had recovered from COVID-19.

This clone showed up just a few times. As DNA, the CDR3 is TGTGCCAGCAGCGCTGGGACACCCTGGGATTCACCCCTCCACTTT. It specifies CASSAGTPWDSPLHF. The chain recombines TRBV9 with TRBJ1-6, with D possibly being TRBD1 (6 bases). Trimming removed 3 bases at V and 8 bases at J, with 15 bases between. Germline V gene sequence: CDR1 SGDLS, CDR2 YYNGEE. This CDR3 has 15 residues.

The rearrangement joins TRBV7-2 to TRBJ2-5; TRBD1 aligns across 9 bases. V lost 3 bases to trimming and J lost 1 base; unmatched junction nucleotides: 3. Germline V gene lookup returns CDR1 SGHTA and CDR2 FQGNSA. The CDR3 covers 15 residues. CDR3 region: CASSFRDRVQETQYF. The CDR3 bases are TGTGCCAGCAGCTTTAGGGACAGGGTCCAAGAGACCCAGTACTTC. Looking up the rest from reference TRBV7-2 and TRBJ2-5 gives the full variable domain: GAGVSQSPSNKVTEKGKDVELRCDPISGHTALYWYRQSLGQGLEFLIYFQGNSAPDKSGLPSDRFSAERTGGSVSTLTIQRTQQEDSAVYLCASSFRDRVQETQYFGPGTRLLVL.

The V gene is TRBV10-3, the J gene TRBJ2-7; D not resolved. Trimming cost V 4 bases and J 3 bases, with 10 bases left between them. CDR1 and CDR2 (germline): ENHRY, SYGVKD. CDR3 length: 13 residues. The CDR3: CAISGTALYEQYF. The CDR3 DNA follows: TGTGCCATCAGTGGAACAGCCCTCTACGAGCAGTACTTC.

This chain links TRBV28 with TRBJ1-5; possibly TRBD1 for D (6 bases). With 9 bases removed from V and 5 bases from J, the gap between germline ends came to 11 bases. CDR3 length: 12 amino acids. Germline V lookup: CDR1 MDHEN, CDR2 SYDVKM. CDR3 in amino acids: CASTGLDQPQHF. The CDR3 region has the DNA TGTGCCAGTACAGGGCTCGATCAGCCCCAGCATTTT. Combining the CDR3 with reference TRBV28 and TRBJ1-5 gives the whole variable domain DVKVTQSSRYLVKRTGEKVFLECVQDMDHENMFWYRQDPGLGLRLIYFSYDVKMKEKGDIPEGYSVSREKKERFSLILESASTNQTSMYLCASTGLDQPQHFGDGTRLSIL.

This chain joins TRBV18 and TRBJ2-5, with 12 bases lining up with TRBD1. Germline V CDR1 and CDR2: KGHSH, LQKENI. There are 17 residues in the CDR3. Trimming at V came to 3 bases and at J to 4 bases, leaving 9 bases not matched to a gene. CDR3 sequence: CASSPRIGTGGRETQYF. CDR3 sequence (DNA): TGTGCCAGCTCACCCCGTATCGGGACAGGGGGCCGAGAGACCCAGTACTTC. The complete variable domain, with remaining parts taken from reference TRBV18 and TRBJ2-5, reads NAGVMQNPRHLVRRRGQEARLRCSPMKGHSHVYWYRQLPEEGLKFMVYLQKENIIDESGMPKERFSAEFPKEGPSILRIQQVVRGDSAAYFCASSPRIGTGGRETQYFGPGTRLLVL.

The rearrangement uses TRBV18 and TRBJ2-7, with 9 bases fitting TRBD1. The V and J ends lost 6 bases and 6 bases, in that order; junction bases with no gene match: 6. Germline values: CDR1 KGHSH, CDR2 LQKENI. The CDR3 sequence is 13 residues long. DNA of the CDR3: TGTGCCAGCTCGGCCGGGACAGGGCTCGAGCAGTACTTC. Its protein is CASSAGTGLEQYF.

The rearrangement uses TRBV7-2 and TRBJ2-5; TRBD2 matches at 12 bases. J lost 7 bases, V lost 2 bases, and 2 bases had no gene match. Germline CDR1 and CDR2: SGHTA and FQGNSA. The CDR3 extends over 14 amino acids. The CDR3, as DNA: TGTGCCAGCAGCTTAAAGGGACTAGCGGGGACCCAGTACTTC. Amino acids: CASSLKGLAGTQYF.

This rearrangement joins TRBV3-1 (or the pseudogene TRBV3-2) to TRBJ1-6, with 8 nucleotides matching TRBD1. This CDR3 contains 17 residues. Looked up from germline, CDR1 is LGHDT and CDR2 is YNNKEL (reference sequence). J was trimmed by 3 bases and V by 8 bases; bases with no gene match: 12. The DNA of the CDR3 is TGTGCCAGCGGCCCTTGGACAGGGCCTTTCTATAATTCACCCCTCCACTTT. It is translated as CASGPWTGPFYNSPLHF.

The CDR3 DNA is TGTGCCAGCAGTTATGGACAGCGATACACTCAGCAGTTCTTC. As protein: CASSYGQRYTQQFF. This chain links TRBV6-2 or TRBV6-3 with TRBJ2-1, with D perhaps matching TRBD1 (6 bases). The CDR3 has 14 residues. Germline CDR1 and CDR2: MNHEY and SVGEGT. V lost 3 bases to trimming and J lost 11 bases, with 17 bases between them.

CDR3 in DNA: TGTGCCTGGAGCCGTCAAGAGACCCAGTACTTC. Translation: CAWSRQETQYF. The rearrangement links TRBV30 to TRBJ2-5; D is ambiguous. The germline V gene has CDR1 GTSNPN and CDR2 SVGIG (reference sequence). This CDR3 comprises 11 residues. Trimming left V 3 bases short and J 2 bases short, with 4 bases between.

The chain recombines TRBV12-3 or TRBV12-4 with TRBJ1-2; D is possibly TRBD1 (5 bases). This CDR3 is built from 13 residues. V lost 6 bases, J lost 2 bases, and 10 bases lay in between. CDR3 DNA sequence: TGTGCCAGCAGCCAGACAGCGAACTATGGCTACACCTTC. Translation gives CASSQTANYGYTF.

V and J are TRBV25-1 and TRBJ1-4; D is unclear. The CDR3 contains 14 residues. Trimming took 7 bases from V and 7 from J, leaving 16 bases between them. Germline CDR1 MGHDK, CDR2 SYGVNS. The CDR3 loop is CASTPGSEGEKLFF. The CDR3, as DNA: TGTGCCAGCACCCCGGGGTCGGAGGGTGAAAAACTGTTTTTT.

The V and J genes are TRBV15 and TRBJ2-2; D uncertain. CDR1 is LNHNV, CDR2 YYDKDF, per germline (reference sequence). Trimming shortened V by 11 bases and J by 4 bases, and 14 bases separated the two germline ends. The CDR3 runs 13 residues. This CDR3 reads CAAQNRSTGELFF. The CDR3 coding sequence is TGTGCCGCACAGAACAGAAGCACCGGGGAGCTGTTTTTT. The full variable domain, its missing parts supplied by reference TRBV15 and TRBJ2-2, is DAMVIQNPRYQVTQFGKPVTLSCSQTLNHNVMYWYQQKSSQAPKLLFHYYDKDFNNEADTPDNFQSRRPNTSFCFLDIRSPGLGDTAMYLCAAQNRSTGELFFGEGSRLTVL.

The chain links TRBV5-1 to TRBJ2-7; TRBD1 might be the D (5 bases). The CDR3 sequence is 13 residues long. The V and J ends lost 4 bases and 1 base respectively, with 9 bases between them. Germline V gene lookup returns CDR1 SGHRS and CDR2 YFSETQ. The CDR3, as DNA: TGCGCCAGCAGCGTGGACAAATCCTACGAGCAGTACTTC. Its protein is CASSVDKSYEQYF.

V and J are TRBV4-3 and TRBJ2-1; D is undetermined. V was pared by 1 base and J by 0 bases, with 7 bases between. Germline assignment: CDR1 LGHNA and CDR2 YSLEER. CDR3 length: 15 residues. The CDR3 spells CASSQAASSYNEQFF. As DNA, the CDR3 is TGCGCCAGCAGCCAAGCCGCGAGCTCCTACAATGAGCAGTTCTTC.

The chain couples TRBV3-1 (or the pseudogene TRBV3-2) to TRBJ1-1, with D hard to call. CDR1 LGHDT and CDR2 YNNKEL come from the germline V gene (reference sequence). The V end was cut by 6 bases, the J end by 3 bases, with 11 bases between. The CDR3 contains 13 residues. The CDR3 loop reads CASSPGIDTEAFF. CDR3 DNA sequence: TGTGCCAGCAGTCCGGGTATAGACACTGAAGCTTTCTTT.

V usage is TRBV25-1 and J usage is TRBJ1-1; D may be TRBD1 (5 bases). V was clipped by 0 bases and J by 1 base, with 9 bases between them. The CDR3 loop spans 15 amino acids. Per germline, CDR1 MGHDK and CDR2 SYGVNS. The CDR3 nucleotides read TGTGCCAGCAGTGAATACGGGGGTAGGAACACTGAAGCTTTCTTT. The encoded protein is CASSEYGGRNTEAFF.

The chain carries TRBV30 and TRBJ1-5; D is unclear. CDR1 is GTSNPN and CDR2 is SVGIG in the germline V gene (reference sequence). There are 14 residues in the CDR3. V lost 1 base, J lost 5 bases, and 12 bases lay in between. The CDR3 loop is CAWSGQTTHQPQHF. The CDR3 nucleotides are TGTGCCTGGAGTGGACAAACCACTCATCAGCCCCAGCATTTT.

This chain connects TRBV5-3 to TRBJ2-1; TRBD1 agrees at 10 bases. TRBV5-3 belongs to the ORF category, with a function that is uncertain. Trimming took 1 base from V and 6 from J; bases not matched to a gene: 7. The CDR3 loop spans 16 amino acids. The CDR3 loop reads CARSLTTGQGTNEQFF. The DNA of the CDR3 is TGTGCCAGAAGCTTGACAACGGGACAGGGGACCAATGAGCAGTTCTTC.

This chain joins TRBV5-1 and TRBJ2-5; TRBD1 agrees at 11 bases. Germline assignment: CDR1 SGHRS and CDR2 YFSETQ. Trimming removed 3 bases from V and 4 bases from J; junction bases left unmatched: 8. The CDR3 is 16 amino acids. CDR3 nucleotide sequence: TGCGCCAGCAGCTGGCATGGACAGGGGGCAGGAGAGACCCAGTACTTC. As protein: CASSWHGQGAGETQYF. The full variable domain, with the rest looked up from reference TRBV5-1 and TRBJ2-5, is KAGVTQTPRYLIKTRGQQVTLSCSPISGHRSVSWYQQTPGQGLQFLFEYFSETQRNKGNFPGRFSGRQFSNSRSEMNVSTLELGDSALYLCASSWHGQGAGETQYFGPGTRLLVL.

The V call is TRBV10-1, the J call TRBJ2-7; 7 bases match TRBD2. V was clipped by 6 bases and J by 2 bases; unmatched bases: 7. Germline loops: CDR1 WNHNN, CDR2 SYGVQD (reference sequence). The CDR3 length is 14 residues. CDR3 bases: TGCGCCAGCAGCTACGAGGGAGGGACCTACGAGCAGTACTTC. As protein: CASSYEGGTYEQYF.

This clone showed up just a few times. The rearrangement uses TRBV6-6 and TRBJ2-7, with 9 bases lining up with TRBD1. The trim removed 6 bases at V and 3 bases at J, leaving 3 bases unmatched. The CDR3 runs to 13 residues. Germline lookup yields CDR1 MNHNY and CDR2 SVGAGI (reference sequence). Here the CDR3 reads CASSDRGGYEQYF. CDR3 in DNA: TGTGCCAGCAGCGACAGGGGGGGCTACGAGCAGTACTTC.

This clone was picked up one time. The chain carries TRBV19 and TRBJ2-3, with D possibly matching TRBD2 (6 bases). This CDR3 has 15 residues. Trimming cost V 10 bases and J 1 base, with 18 bases left between them. The germline V gene has CDR1 LNHDA and CDR2 SQIVND (reference sequence). CDR3 DNA: TGTGCCACTGGGGGGTACCAATGGGGCACAGATACGCAGTATTTT. Encoded protein: CATGGYQWGTDTQYF.

The chain is built from TRBV7-9 and TRBJ1-4; no firm D call. The germline CDR1 and CDR2 sequences are SEHNR and FQNEAQ (reference sequence). Trimming left V 2 bases short and J 1 base short, with 11 bases between. The CDR3 extends over 16 amino acids. The CDR3 protein is CASSLYGAGTNEKLFF. CDR3 nucleotides: TGTGCCAGCAGCTTATACGGAGCGGGAACTAATGAAAAACTGTTTTTT.